The sample holds a few counts of the clone carrying this TCR beta chain. Clones were sequenced by immunoSEQ multiplex PCR, and TCRdb holds only the in-frame ones, with some missing. This table has 200,000 to 300,000 clones, approximately 88% appearing once. This sample is part of a study of blood T cell repertoires in COVID-19. Trimming removed 7 bases at V and 5 bases at J, with 11 bases between. Germline CDR1 reads MNHEY; CDR2 reads SVGAGI. This CDR3 spans 12 amino acids. The cohort comprised adults aged 18 to 89 years residing in about 25 US areas. Participants in the exposed group had met a COVID-19 case in the 2 weeks before joining the study.

The TCR sequence derives from a woman between 40 and 50 years old who had been exposed to COVID-19. The rearrangement uses TRBV6-5 and TRBJ2-5, with D uncertain. Material for sequencing was PBMCs or T cells enriched from blood (not recorded which). The CDR3 spells CASTSQAETQYF. In nucleotides, the CDR3 is TGTGCCAGCACCTCTCAAGCCGAGACCCAGTACTTC.